The source of this T cell receptor (beta chain) is a study of human T cells and chemical hapten exposure. Overall study: Mostly female patients had alopecia areata, totalis or universalis.

TCRdb reprocessed the RACE reads via MiXCR and lists one record per CDR3 protein. The sample comprises fewer than 100,000 distinct CDR3 sequences, about a tenth of which are singletons, and approximately 1.9% rests with the top ten. This sample's time point: patch test 2, 6 weeks after DPC sensitization. Treatment denoted: therapeutic diphenylcyclopropenone sensitization with weekly scalp DPC. Sample donors consisted of patients with alopecia, aged 18 to 70 years, who were suitable for DPC. Total RNA was isolated from unfractionated whole blood. Germline V gene lookup returns CDR1 SGHTS and CDR2 YDEGEE. V was trimmed by 2 bases and J by 0 bases, leaving 15 bases between them. This CDR3 has 16 amino acids.

Source: whole blood, taken in connection with sensitization to the hapten diphenylcyclopropenone (DPC). The receptor was derived from a woman between 35 and 50 years old with alopecia areata. Some clones in this sample may be carry-over from other donors' samples. The chain uses TRBV5-8 and TRBJ2-7, with no clear D. The CDR3 DNA reads TGTGCCAGCAGCTTTACACTGGCTTGGGACTCCTACGAGCAGTACTTC. Translation: CASSFTLAWDSYEQYF.